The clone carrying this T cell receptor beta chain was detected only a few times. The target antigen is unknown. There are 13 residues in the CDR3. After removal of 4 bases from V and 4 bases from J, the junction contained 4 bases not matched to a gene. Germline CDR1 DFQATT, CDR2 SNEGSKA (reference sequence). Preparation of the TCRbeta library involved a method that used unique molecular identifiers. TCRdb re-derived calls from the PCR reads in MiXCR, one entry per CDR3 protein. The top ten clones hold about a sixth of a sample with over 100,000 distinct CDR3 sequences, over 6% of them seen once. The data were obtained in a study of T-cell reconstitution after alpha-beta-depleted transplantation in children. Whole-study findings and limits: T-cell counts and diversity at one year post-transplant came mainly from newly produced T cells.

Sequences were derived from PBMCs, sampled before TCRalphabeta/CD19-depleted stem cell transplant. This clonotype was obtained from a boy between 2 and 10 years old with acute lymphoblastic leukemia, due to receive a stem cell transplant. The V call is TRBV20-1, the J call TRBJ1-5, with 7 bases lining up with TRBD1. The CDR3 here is CSAKPTGNQPQHF. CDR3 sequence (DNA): TGCAGTGCTAAACCGACAGGGAATCAGCCCCAGCATTTT.